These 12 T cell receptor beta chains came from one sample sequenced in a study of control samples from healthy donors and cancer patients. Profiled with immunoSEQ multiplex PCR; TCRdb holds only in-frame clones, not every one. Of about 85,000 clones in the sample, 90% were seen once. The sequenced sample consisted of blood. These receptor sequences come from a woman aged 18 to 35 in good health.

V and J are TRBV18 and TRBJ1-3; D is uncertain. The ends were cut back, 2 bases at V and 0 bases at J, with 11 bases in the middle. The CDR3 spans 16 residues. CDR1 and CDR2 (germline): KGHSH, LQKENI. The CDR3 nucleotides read TGTGCCAGCTCACCAGGAAGCCTTCACTCTGGAAACACCATATATTTT. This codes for CASSPGSLHSGNTIYF.

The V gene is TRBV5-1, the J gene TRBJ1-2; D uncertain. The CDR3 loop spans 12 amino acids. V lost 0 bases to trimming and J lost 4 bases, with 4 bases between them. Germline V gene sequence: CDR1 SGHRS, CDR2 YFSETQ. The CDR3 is CASSLGGYGYTF. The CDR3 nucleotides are TGCGCCAGCAGCTTGGGGGGCTATGGCTACACCTTC.

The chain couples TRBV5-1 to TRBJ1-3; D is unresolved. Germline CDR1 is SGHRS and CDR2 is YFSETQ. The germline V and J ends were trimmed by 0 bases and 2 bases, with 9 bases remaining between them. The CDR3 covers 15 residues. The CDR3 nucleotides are TGCGCCAGCAGCTTGGGGGGAATAGCTGGAAACACCATATATTTT. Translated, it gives CASSLGGIAGNTIYF.

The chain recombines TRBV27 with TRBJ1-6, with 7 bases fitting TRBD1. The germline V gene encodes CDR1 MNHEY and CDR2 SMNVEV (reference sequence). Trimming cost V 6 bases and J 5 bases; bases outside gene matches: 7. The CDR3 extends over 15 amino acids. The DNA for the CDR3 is TGTGCCAGCAGCTGGGCAACAGGGGATAATTCACCCCTCCACTTT. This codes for CASSWATGDNSPLHF.

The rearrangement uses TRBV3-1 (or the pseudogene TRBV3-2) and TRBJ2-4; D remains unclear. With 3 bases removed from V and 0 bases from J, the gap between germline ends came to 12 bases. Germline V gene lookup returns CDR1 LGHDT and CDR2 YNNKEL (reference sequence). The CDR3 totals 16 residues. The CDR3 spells CASSQGMTVAKNIQYF. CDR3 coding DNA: TGTGCCAGCAGCCAGGGGATGACGGTAGCCAAAAACATTCAGTACTTC.

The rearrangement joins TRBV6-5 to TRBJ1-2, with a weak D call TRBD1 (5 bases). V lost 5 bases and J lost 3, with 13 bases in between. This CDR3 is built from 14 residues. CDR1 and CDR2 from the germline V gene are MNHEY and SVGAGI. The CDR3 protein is CASSPLTVYYGYTF. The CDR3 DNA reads TGTGCCAGCAGTCCGTTGACAGTTTACTATGGCTACACCTTC.

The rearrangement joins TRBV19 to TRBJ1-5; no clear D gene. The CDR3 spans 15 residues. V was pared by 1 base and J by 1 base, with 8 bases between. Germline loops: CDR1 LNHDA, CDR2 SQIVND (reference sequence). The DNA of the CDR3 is TGTGCCAGTAGTATAGGAGGTAACAGCAATCAGCCCCAGCATTTT. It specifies CASSIGGNSNQPQHF.

In DNA, the CDR3 is TGCGCCAGCAGCGTGGCAGGGCACCCTAACTATGGCTACACCTTC. Translated: CASSVAGHPNYGYTF. The chain has TRBV5-1 and TRBJ1-2, with a tentative D call TRBD1 (5 bases). The ends were cut back, 4 bases at V and 0 bases at J, with 13 bases in the middle. The germline CDR1 and CDR2 sequences are SGHRS and YFSETQ. The CDR3 consists of 15 residues.

CDR3 nucleotides: TGCGCCAGCAGCCAAGTATCAGATTACACTGAAGCTTTCTTT. This translates into CASSQVSDYTEAFF. J is TRBJ1-1 and V is TRBV4-1, with D uncertain. The germline V gene encodes CDR1 MGHRA and CDR2 YSYEKL. CDR3 size: 14 residues. V was cut by 1 base and J by 3 bases, with 9 bases left in between.

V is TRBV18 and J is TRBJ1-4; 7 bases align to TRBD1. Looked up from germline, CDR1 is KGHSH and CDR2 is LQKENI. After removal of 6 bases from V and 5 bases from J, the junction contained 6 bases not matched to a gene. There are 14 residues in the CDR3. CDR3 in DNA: TGTGCCAGCTCGCGGGACAGCGGGAATGAAAAACTGTTTTTT. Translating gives CASSRDSGNEKLFF.

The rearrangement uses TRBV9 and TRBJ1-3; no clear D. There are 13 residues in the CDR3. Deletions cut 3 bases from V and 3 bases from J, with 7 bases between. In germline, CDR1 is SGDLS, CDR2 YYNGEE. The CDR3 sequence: CASSDSIGNTIYF. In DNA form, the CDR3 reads TGTGCCAGCAGCGATTCAATTGGAAACACCATATATTTT. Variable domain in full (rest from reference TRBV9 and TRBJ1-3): DSGVTQTPKHLITATGQRVTLRCSPRSGDLSVYWYQQSLDQGLQFLIQYYNGEERAKGNILERFSAQQFPDLHSELNLSSLELGDSALYFCASSDSIGNTIYFGEGSWLTVV.

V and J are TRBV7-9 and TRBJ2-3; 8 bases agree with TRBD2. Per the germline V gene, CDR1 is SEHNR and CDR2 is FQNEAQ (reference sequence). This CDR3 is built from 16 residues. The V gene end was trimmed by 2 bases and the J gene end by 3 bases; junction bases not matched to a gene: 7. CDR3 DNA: TGTGCCAGCAGCTTATCCGTCGGGGGGGCAACAGATACGCAGTATTTT. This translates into CASSLSVGGATDTQYF.